This T cell receptor beta chain was sequenced in a study of neoadjuvant anti-PD-1 for oral cavity cancer. Findings of the study overall: Post-nivolumab, blood T cell clonality was significantly elevated in non-responders. Higher pretreatment Treg/Th17 ratios tracked higher pretreatment blood clonality.

Patients were newly diagnosed with stage II-IVA oral cavity squamous cell carcinoma without prior systemic or radiation treatment. PBMCs were not maintained or expanded in culture before analysis. Worth noting for this clone: Its target is unknown.

The data were produced by immunoSEQ multiplex PCR, yet TCRdb's version contains in-frame clones alone and is incomplete. The sample holds 30,000 to 40,000 clones; around 87% are singletons and the top ten take roughly 3.6%. Deletions cut 4 bases from V and 2 bases from J, with 2 bases between. Germline V gives CDR1 SNHLY, CDR2 FYNNEI. This CDR3 has 11 amino acids. The clonotype originates from a person between 40 and 85 years old with oral cavity squamous cell carcinoma. Specimen: PBMCs, collected before nivolumab (anti-PD-1) treatment. This chain uses TRBV2 with TRBJ2-5, with no clear D. The CDR3 DNA is TGTGCCAGCAGTGTGCAAGAGACCCAGTACTTC. Encoded protein: CASSVQETQYF.